Following are 18 T cell receptor beta chains from one sample sequenced in a study of CD8 T cells in Susac syndrome. Random hexamers served to reverse transcribe roughly 0.5 to 1 ug RNA. TCRdb passed the immunoSEQ multiplex PCR reads through MiXCR, listing each CDR3 protein once. The table lists more than 90,000 distinct CDR3 sequences, 85% to 95% of them singletons, with 0.093% in the top ten. The sequenced sample consisted of CD4+ T cells from PBMCs. Source of these receptors: a human donor with multiple sclerosis.

V and J are TRBV30 and TRBJ2-7; D not resolved. This CDR3 comprises 14 residues. Germline CDR1 and CDR2: GTSNPN and SVGIG (reference sequence). The ends were cut back, 3 bases at V and 5 bases at J, with 17 bases in the middle. CDR3: CAWSTINSRDEQYF. As DNA, the CDR3 is TGTGCCTGGAGCACCATTAATTCCCGAGACGAGCAGTACTTC.

The chain has TRBV20-1 and TRBJ1-4; D is perhaps TRBD1 (5 bases). V lost 3 bases to trimming and J lost 11 bases, with 22 bases between them. The germline V gene has CDR1 DFQATT and CDR2 SNEGSKA (reference sequence). There are 15 residues in the CDR3. CDR3 DNA: TGCAGTGCTAGCCAGTTTTCAGGGCTTGATGGGAAACTGTTTTTT. Its translation is CSASQFSGLDGKLFF.

The chain is built from TRBV4-2 and TRBJ1-4; D is possibly TRBD1 (6 bases). This CDR3 is 13 amino acids long. Germline CDR1 and CDR2: LGHNA and YNFKEQ. V lost 1 base, J lost 13 bases, and 13 bases lay in between. The CDR3 loop reads CASSQVSRDILFF. CDR3 DNA: TGTGCCAGCAGCCAAGTCAGCCGGGACATACTGTTTTTT.

The J gene is TRBJ2-1, the V gene TRBV7-2; maybe TRBD1 (5 bases). The germline V gene encodes CDR1 SGHTA and CDR2 FQGNSA. V shed 5 bases and J shed 0 bases, with 20 bases lying between them. The CDR3 has 18 amino acids. CDR3 region: CASSRFRWGATSYNEQFF. The CDR3 nucleotides are TGTGCCAGCAGCCGGTTTAGATGGGGCGCAACCTCCTACAATGAGCAGTTCTTC.

V gene TRBV2 combines with J gene TRBJ2-1; D is undetermined. The CDR3 covers 15 residues. Germline lookup yields CDR1 SNHLY and CDR2 FYNNEI. The V end was cut by 4 bases, the J end by 10 bases, with 20 bases between. DNA for the CDR3: TGTGCCAGCAGTGTTTCCAGCCCCGATTTGGCGGAGCAGTTCTTC. Its translation is CASSVSSPDLAEQFF.

The CDR3 is CSASSGAVSFNEQFF. CDR3 coding DNA: TGCAGTGCTAGTAGCGGGGCCGTATCTTTCAATGAGCAGTTCTTC. V and J are TRBV20-1 and TRBJ2-1, with 8 positions matching TRBD2. Germline CDR1 reads DFQATT; CDR2 reads SNEGSKA (reference sequence). The CDR3 consists of 15 residues. V was pared by 3 bases and J by 6 bases, with 10 bases of the junction left unmatched.

The chain combines TRBV20-1 with TRBJ1-1; weak D call: TRBD1 (5 bases). The length of the CDR3 is 13 residues. V was shortened by 6 bases and J by 0 bases, with 11 bases between the two germline ends. Germline CDR1 and CDR2: DFQATT and SNEGSKA (reference sequence). The CDR3, as DNA: TGCAGTGCCGTTAAGACAGTGAACACTGAAGCTTTCTTT. Its protein product is CSAVKTVNTEAFF.

This clonotype was seen only once. This chain links TRBV12-3 or TRBV12-4 with TRBJ2-3, with 9 bases that match TRBD2. The CDR3 spans 15 residues. The V and J ends lost 6 bases and 3 bases, in that order; junction bases with no gene match: 7. The CDR3 region is CASSPGTSLTDTQYF. Written as DNA, the CDR3 is TGTGCCAGCAGCCCCGGGACTAGCTTAACAGATACGCAGTATTTT.

This clonotype was counted once. The chain recombines TRBV5-6 with TRBJ2-2; D gene unclear. Germline values: CDR1 SGHDT, CDR2 YYEEEE. Trimming pared 1 base from V and 1 base from J, leaving 5 bases between. This CDR3 contains 14 residues. The CDR3 DNA reads as TGTGCCAGCAGCTTGTTGGGGAACACCGGGGAGCTGTTTTTT. Protein sequence: CASSLLGNTGELFF.

The chain couples TRBV7-3 to TRBJ2-5; D is perhaps TRBD1 (5 bases). V was trimmed by 3 bases and J by 5 bases, leaving 10 bases between them. There are 13 residues in the CDR3. Per germline, CDR1 SGHTA and CDR2 FQGTGA. CDR3 bases: TGTGCCAGCAGCTTCCAAGCAGGGGAGACCCAGTACTTC. Translated: CASSFQAGETQYF.

CDR3 sequence: CASSQNTEAFF. DNA of the CDR3: TGTGCCAGCTCTCAGAACACTGAAGCTTTCTTT. This chain links TRBV2 with TRBJ1-1, with D hard to call. Germline CDR1 reads SNHLY; CDR2 reads FYNNEI. Trimming took 8 bases from V and 1 from J, leaving 5 bases between them. This CDR3 region has 11 residues.

V gene TRBV6-5 combines with J gene TRBJ2-1; maybe TRBD2 (5 bases). Germline-derived CDR1 and CDR2 are MNHEY and SVGAGI. The CDR3 runs 12 residues. Between the trimmed V and J ends, which lost 5 bases and 8 bases, there was a span of 10 bases. The CDR3 loop is CASSNPGYEQFF. In DNA form, the CDR3 reads TGTGCCAGCAGTAATCCGGGGTATGAGCAGTTCTTC.

The chain couples TRBV28 to TRBJ2-7; D not resolved. Trimming pared 4 bases from V and 2 bases from J, leaving 15 bases between. Germline CDR1 reads MDHEN; CDR2 reads SYDVKM. The CDR3 length is 15 residues. Here the CDR3 reads CASSSLRQFPYEQYF. CDR3 DNA: TGTGCCAGCAGTTCCCTCCGGCAGTTCCCCTACGAGCAGTACTTC.

The chain has TRBV28 and TRBJ2-7, with D unresolved. Germline-derived CDR1 and CDR2 are MDHEN and SYDVKM. Trimming removed 4 bases from V and 2 bases from J, with 12 bases in between. The CDR3 contains 14 residues. Here the CDR3 DNA reads TGTGCCAGCAGTTGGGCCTCAAGCCCCTACGAGCAGTACTTC. Protein product: CASSWASSPYEQYF.

The chain carries TRBV30 and TRBJ1-5; 7 bases map to TRBD1. The CDR3 sequence is 13 residues long. V lost 5 bases, J lost 6 bases, and 7 bases stayed unmatched. CDR1 is GTSNPN, CDR2 SVGIG, per germline (reference sequence). CDR3 in DNA: TGTGCCTGGGATTCAGGGGGGGGTCAGCCCCAGCATTTT. Translation gives CAWDSGGGQPQHF.

This rearrangement joins TRBV28 to TRBJ1-5; a weak D match, TRBD1 (6 bases). Germline values: CDR1 MDHEN, CDR2 SYDVKM. This CDR3 spans 13 amino acids. Trimming pared 9 bases from V and 5 bases from J, leaving 14 bases between. The CDR3 DNA reads TGTGCCAGTGGAGGGGGAGGGGATCAGCCCCAGCATTTT. Amino acids: CASGGGGDQPQHF.

To note about this clonotype: One end of the junction fails to match germline, which may point to a read error. This chain joins TRBV5-4 and TRBJ2-2; TRBD1 matches 9 bases. The CDR3 extends over 15 amino acids. Germline lookup yields CDR1 SGHNT and CDR2 YYREEE (reference sequence). CDR3 nucleotides: TGTGCCAGCAGCACCGGGACAGGGAACGCCGGGGAGCTGTTTTTT. Protein sequence: CASSTGTGNAGELFF.

The chain links TRBV7-2 to TRBJ1-4; D is ambiguous. Trimming took off 7 bases at V and 8 bases at J, with 14 bases between the two ends. The CDR3 is 13 residues long. Per germline, CDR1 SGHTA and CDR2 FQGNSA. The CDR3 protein is CASNKEGGEKLFF. As DNA, the CDR3 is TGTGCCAGCAACAAGGAGGGAGGGGAAAAACTGTTTTTT.